Each of the 23 T cell receptor beta chains below was sequenced from the same sample in a study of CD4+ T cells in melanoma (dated by TCRdb to the early 2020s). Library preparation employed the immunoSEQ multiplex PCR assay. In TCRdb, the immuneACCESS table is reduced to in-frame sequences with V and J assigned. These tables do not hold every clone; where another copy was compared, an unresolved V gene accounts for under half, and the others remain unexplained. Within this sample are about 120,000 clones, with 92% of them counted one time only. Clones ranked in the top ten supply 3.3% of the sample. Input material: peripheral blood. The receptor set was obtained from a human donor with melanoma.

The chain recombines TRBV4-3 with TRBJ2-3; TRBD2 matches at 12 bases. Germline-derived CDR1 and CDR2 are LGHNA and YSLEER. The CDR3 is 21 amino acids. With V trimmed by 2 bases and J by 1 base, 16 bases remained unmatched. The CDR3 reads CASSQNPSGGASGPRTDTQYF. In nucleotides, the CDR3 is TGCGCCAGCAGCCAAAATCCTAGCGGGGGGGCATCCGGACCCCGCACAGATACGCAGTATTTT.

This sequence joins TRBV6-1 and TRBJ1-2; 7 bases line up with TRBD1. The germline V gene has CDR1 MNHNS and CDR2 SASEGT. The CDR3 loop spans 13 amino acids. The junction had 1 base not matched to a gene; V was cut back by 1 base and J by 5 bases. The DNA for the CDR3 is TGTGCCAGCAGTGAAGACAGGGGTTATGGCTACACCTTC. This encodes CASSEDRGYGYTF.

In this sample, this clone turned up once. V is TRBV5-1 and J is TRBJ2-3; TRBD2 aligns across 14 bases. The CDR3 extends over 20 amino acids. The V gene's germline CDR1 is SGHRS and CDR2 YFSETQ. Trimming took 4 bases from V and 0 from J; bases not matched to a gene: 13. The CDR3 DNA is TGCGCCAGCAGCCGCCACCTTGGACTAGCGGGGGGTTCTAGCACAGATACGCAGTATTTT. Its translation: CASSRHLGLAGGSSTDTQYF.

This chain connects TRBV9 to TRBJ2-7, with a tentative D call TRBD1 (6 bases). Deletions cut 4 bases from V and 5 bases from J, with 22 bases between. The CDR3 runs to 16 residues. Germline V lookup: CDR1 SGDLS, CDR2 YYNGEE. DNA of the CDR3: TGTGCCAGCAGCCCGGTGGGGGAAAGGGGGAGAAACGAGCAGTACTTC. Its translation is CASSPVGERGRNEQYF.

V is TRBV4-3 and J is TRBJ2-7; 7 bases map to TRBD2. Germline V gives CDR1 LGHNA, CDR2 YSLEER. CDR3 length: 16 amino acids. Losses at the gene ends were 1 base for V and 6 bases for J; bases not matched to a gene: 12. DNA for the CDR3: TGCGCCAGCAGCCAAGTCCGCGGGAGCCGCCGGGGCGAGCAGTACTTC. It yields the protein CASSQVRGSRRGEQYF.

This clone was found once. The rearrangement uses TRBV5-6 and TRBJ2-1; 8 bases line up with TRBD2. CDR1 SGHDT and CDR2 YYEEEE come from the germline V gene. The CDR3 is 15 amino acids. V was pared by 6 bases and J by 5 bases, with 10 bases of the junction left unmatched. The CDR3 nucleotides read TGTGCCAGCACTATATTCGGGGGGGTTGACAATGAGCAGTTCTTC. It encodes CASTIFGGVDNEQFF.

This clone was seen a single time. The chain links TRBV4-2 to TRBJ1-2; D is perhaps TRBD1 (5 bases). Germline-derived CDR1 and CDR2 are LGHNA and YNFKEQ. The CDR3 length is 16 residues. V was pared by 0 bases and J by 4 bases, with 15 bases between. In DNA, the CDR3 is TGTGCCAGCAGCCAAGATGACAGTAAATTCGTCTATGGCTACACCTTC. Translation: CASSQDDSKFVYGYTF.

V gene TRBV7-8 combines with J gene TRBJ1-1; 8 nucleotides match TRBD1. V lost 1 base, J lost 2 bases, and 15 bases stayed unmatched. CDR3 size: 19 residues. Germline V lookup: CDR1 SGHVS, CDR2 FQNEAQ. The CDR3 DNA reads TGTGCCAGCAGCTTAGAAATGGGGCCAGGGGGCGGGGGAAACACTGAAGCTTTCTTT. Residues: CASSLEMGPGGGGNTEAFF.

V is TRBV4-3 and J is TRBJ2-3; 9 bases fit TRBD2. The J segment lost 3 bases and the V segment lost 0 bases, leaving 7 bases of the junction unmatched. This CDR3 has 17 residues. CDR1 and CDR2 (germline): LGHNA, YSLEER. CDR3 bases: TGCGCCAGCAGCCAAGAGTCGCGGGAGGGTGGGACAGATACGCAGTATTTT. Its translation: CASSQESREGGTDTQYF.

The rearrangement links TRBV21-1 to TRBJ2-7. TRBV21-1 is a pseudogene. This CDR3 spans 18 amino acids. CDR3: CASSKERPISPRGQGQYF. CDR3 in DNA: TGTGCCAGCAGCAAAGAACGCCCCATAAGCCCCAGAGGGCAGGGGCAGTACTTC.

The V call is TRBV7-9, the J call TRBJ2-5; D not certain. CDR1 is SEHNR, CDR2 FQNEAQ, per germline (reference sequence). V was shortened by 1 base and J by 0 bases, with 0 bases between the two germline ends. The CDR3 length is 12 residues. Here the CDR3 reads CASSLDQETQYF. In DNA, the CDR3 is TGTGCCAGCAGCTTAGACCAAGAGACCCAGTACTTC.

The chain has TRBV10-3 and TRBJ2-2, with D unclear. Germline assignment: CDR1 ENHRY and CDR2 SYGVKD. V was clipped by 0 bases and J by 5 bases, with 7 bases between them. The CDR3 runs to 14 residues. The CDR3 nucleotides read TGTGCCATCAGTGAGTCCCGGCCGACCGGGGAGCTGTTTTTT. This sequence encodes CAISESRPTGELFF.

This clone was seen just once. The chain couples TRBV7-2 to TRBJ2-5, with TRBD1 matching 12 bases. Germline CDR1 SGHTA, CDR2 FQGNSA. The CDR3 totals 17 residues. Trimming cost V 1 base and J 5 bases; bases outside gene matches: 8. In DNA, the CDR3 is TGTGCCAGCAGCTTAGATTCCGGGACAGGGGGCTTCGAGACCCAGTACTTC. This encodes CASSLDSGTGGFETQYF. The whole variable domain, filled in from reference TRBV7-2 and TRBJ2-5, reads GAGVSQSPSNKVTEKGKDVELRCDPISGHTALYWYRQSLGQGLEFLIYFQGNSAPDKSGLPSDRFSAERTGGSVSTLTIQRTQQEDSAVYLCASSLDSGTGGFETQYFGPGTRLLVL.

The chain is built from TRBV21-1 and TRBJ1-5; no check of the table's D call, TRBD1, against the DNA was made. TRBV21-1 is designated a pseudogene. CDR3 length equals 19 residues. The CDR3 sequence: CASSKKGKRQRISNQPQHF. CDR3 in DNA: TGTGCCAGCAGCAAAAAGGGGAAGAGGCAGAGAATAAGCAATCAGCCCCAGCATTTT.

The chain carries TRBV5-1 and TRBJ1-1; 7 nucleotides match TRBD1. Germline V gene data show CDR1 as SGHRS and CDR2 as YFSETQ. The CDR3 has 13 residues. Losses at the gene ends were 4 bases for V and 3 bases for J; bases not matched to a gene: 3. The chain's CDR3 is CASSEGQYTEAFF. The CDR3 coding sequence is TGCGCCAGCAGCGAGGGACAGTACACTGAAGCTTTCTTT. Drawing the rest from reference TRBV5-1 and TRBJ1-1, the complete variable domain is KAGVTQTPRYLIKTRGQQVTLSCSPISGHRSVSWYQQTPGQGLQFLFEYFSETQRNKGNFPGRFSGRQFSNSRSEMNVSTLELGDSALYLCASSEGQYTEAFFGQGTRLTVV.

V and J are TRBV28 and TRBJ2-5; no reliable D call. The germline CDR1 and CDR2 sequences are MDHEN and SYDVKM. V lost 4 bases, J lost 2 bases, and 14 bases lay in between. The CDR3 loop spans 15 amino acids. The CDR3 DNA sequence: TGTGCCAGCAGTTACGCCTACGGGTATCAAGAGACCCAGTACTTC. Translation: CASSYAYGYQETQYF.

The chain joins TRBV2 to TRBJ2-1; TRBD2 might be the D (7 bases). The V gene's germline CDR1 is SNHLY and CDR2 FYNNEI. This CDR3 is 16 amino acids long. Trimming took off 4 bases at V and 0 bases at J, with 13 bases between the two ends. CDR3 protein: CASSGTRGASYNEQFF. Written as DNA, the CDR3 is TGTGCCAGCAGTGGGACTAGGGGGGCCTCCTACAATGAGCAGTTCTTC.

The chain combines TRBV5-1 with TRBJ2-7, with D tentatively TRBD2 (7 bases). The V gene's germline CDR1 is SGHRS and CDR2 YFSETQ. Trimming pared 3 bases from V and 0 bases from J, leaving 13 bases between. The CDR3 is made up of 15 amino acids. CDR3 bases: TGCGCCAGCAGCTGGGCCCGGGGGGCCTCCTACGAGCAGTACTTC. Amino acid sequence: CASSWARGASYEQYF.

This chain links TRBV2 with TRBJ1-5; no firm D call. This CDR3 contains 13 residues. V lost 6 bases and J 1 base, leaving 7 bases between the germline ends. CDR1 is SNHLY and CDR2 is FYNNEI in the germline V gene. CDR3 in amino acids: CASRSWSNQPQHF. In DNA form, the CDR3 reads TGTGCCAGCAGGTCTTGGAGCAATCAGCCCCAGCATTTT.

The rearrangement joins TRBV29-1 to TRBJ2-3; D is unclear. The germline V and J ends were trimmed by 5 bases and 2 bases, with 8 bases remaining between them. CDR3 length equals 12 residues. Germline CDR1 SQVTM, CDR2 ANQGSEA. CDR3 loop: CSVQSITDTQYF. CDR3 coding DNA: TGCAGCGTTCAGTCAATCACAGATACGCAGTATTTT.

This clone was seen once. The chain carries TRBV7-2 and TRBJ2-5; possibly TRBD2 for D (5 bases). CDR3 size: 11 residues. The germline CDR1 and CDR2 sequences are SGHTA and FQGNSA. V lost 1 base and J lost 11, with 8 bases in between. The CDR3 sequence is CASSLGPGQYF. In DNA form, the CDR3 reads TGTGCCAGCAGCTTAGGGCCGGGGCAGTACTTC.

J is TRBJ1-1 and V is TRBV11-2; 9 bases map to TRBD1. V shed 3 bases and J 5 bases; nucleotides not matched to a gene: 10. Looked up from germline, CDR1 is SGHAT and CDR2 is FQNNGV. The CDR3 covers 16 residues. CDR3 residues: CASSFRWRQGGTEAFF. In nucleotides, the CDR3 is TGTGCCAGCAGCTTTCGATGGCGACAGGGGGGAACTGAAGCTTTCTTT.

This rearrangement joins TRBV30 to TRBJ1-2; no clear D. Trimming stripped 0 bases from V and 11 bases from J, with 16 bases between. Germline-derived CDR1 and CDR2 are GTSNPN and SVGIG (reference sequence). The CDR3 is 13 residues long. The CDR3, as DNA: TGTGCCTGGAGTGTACGGAGTCAGGCCATTTACACCTTC. Protein: CAWSVRSQAIYTF.